This T cell receptor (beta chain) is drawn from a study of shared clonotypes between healthy human individuals. Background on the study: The composition of the donors was two women and a few men aged 18 to 49.

Notes on the study in general: Exclusively blood specimens were collected; tissue repertoires likely differ. For naive CD4 cells, around 5% of clonotypes were shared across a handful of donors.

CD8 cells regarded as naive lacked CD45RO, were positively chosen for CCR7, and omitted terminally differentiated effector memory CD45RA+ cells. In the sorted-subset replicate PCRs, 200 ng DNA, around 30,000 T cell genomes, was used. Libraries were prepared by immunoSEQ multiplex PCR; TCRdb keeps only in-frame clonotypes and omits some of them. The repertoire holds about 590,000 clones, with roughly 95% as singletons. As regards this clone: The antigen is unknown.

The CDR3 is 13 residues long. Germline loops: CDR1 MDHEN, CDR2 SYDVKM. Trimming cost V 8 bases and J 3 bases, with 11 bases left between them. The rearrangement uses TRBV28 and TRBJ1-5; the D is unclear. The receptor comes from a woman aged 30 to 39 in good health. Specimen: naive CD8+ T cells sorted from blood. The CDR3: CASGRGFNQPQHF. CDR3 DNA: TGTGCCAGCGGTCGGGGATTCAATCAGCCCCAGCATTTT.